This T cell receptor (beta chain) was recorded in a study of response to subunit inactivated influenza vaccine. The V end lost 5 bases, the J end lost 0 bases, and 8 bases lay between the germline ends. The CDR3 covers 14 residues. On this clonotype itself: Antigen: not known.

Study results and caveats: Authors suggested seasonal influenza vaccinations each recruit few new T cells.

MiXCR, applied by TCRdb to the RT-PCR reads, yields one record per CDR3 protein. The sample has about 570,000 distinct CDR3 sequences, about an eighth seen once. The chain joins TRBV12-3 or TRBV12-4 to TRBJ2-4; no definite D call. Sequencing used PBMCs from blood, obtained on the day of vaccination. This clonotype was obtained from a man aged 50 to 60 who received an inactivated influenza vaccine. CDR3 DNA sequence: TGTGCCAGCAGTCCAGTCCCAGCCAAAAACATTCAGTACTTC. This codes for CASSPVPAKNIQYF.